This is a list of T cell receptor beta chains from one sample in a study of blood T cell repertoires in COVID-19. Data came from immunoSEQ multiplex PCR; TCRdb stores just in-frame clones and leaves some out. Here the sample spans a few hundred thousand clones, more than 75% being singletons. The sample was PBMCs or T cells enriched from blood (not recorded which). These receptors were obtained from a man aged 35 to 55 who had recovered from COVID-19. Each CDR3 is given with its conserved first and last residue. A D gene is named only where the DNA matches it firmly. A clone size is listed for some rows: how often the clone was seen (once, few, many), or a class if it is expanded.

clone size: .
J gene: TRBJ1-3
V gene: TRBV18
D gene: TRBD1
CDR3 DNA: TGTGCCAGCGAACCGGGACAGGGGCGATACACCATATATTTT
CDR3 protein: CASEPGQGRYTIYF

clone size: once
J gene: TRBJ1-4
V gene: TRBV18
D gene: .
CDR3 DNA: TGTGCCAGCTCACTCAGGGGTTCTAATGAAAAACTGTTTTTT
CDR3 protein: CASSLRGSNEKLFF

clone size: .
J gene: TRBJ2-7
V gene: TRBV2
D gene: TRBD1
CDR3 DNA: TGTGCCAGCAGGGGACAGGGGGAGGACGAGCAGTACTTC
CDR3 protein: CASRGQGEDEQYF

clone size: .
J gene: TRBJ1-6
V gene: TRBV18
D gene: TRBD1
CDR3 DNA: TGTGCCAGCTCACTCACGTCGACAGGGGCGGGAGAATCACCCCTCCACTTT
CDR3 protein: CASSLTSTGAGESPLHF

clone size: .
J gene: TRBJ2-1
V gene: TRBV9
D gene: TRBD2
CDR3 DNA: TGTGCCAGCAGCGTATCAGGAACCCCGACTAGCGGGGGTTACAATGAGCAGTTCTTC
CDR3 protein: CASSVSGTPTSGGYNEQFF

clone size: .
J gene: TRBJ2-1
V gene: TRBV13
D gene: TRBD2
CDR3 DNA: TGTGCCAGCAGCTTAGGCCGAGCTAGCGGGGCCGAGCAGTTCTTC
CDR3 protein: CASSLGRASGAEQFF

clone size: .
J gene: TRBJ2-2
V gene: TRBV6-6
D gene: TRBD2
CDR3 DNA: TGTGCCAGCAGTTACCGGGCGGGAGCGAACACCGGGGAGCTGTTTTTT
CDR3 protein: CASSYRAGANTGELFF

clone size: .
J gene: TRBJ2-1
V gene: TRBV25-1
D gene: .
CDR3 DNA: TGTGCCAGCAGTGAATGGGGGGGGCGGCTCGATGAGCAGTTCTTC
CDR3 protein: CASSEWGGRLDEQFF

clone size: .
J gene: TRBJ1-2
V gene: TRBV10-3
D gene: .
CDR3 DNA: TGTGCCATCAGTTCCCTCGGAGTTTATGGCTACACCTTC
CDR3 protein: CAISSLGVYGYTF

clone size: once
J gene: TRBJ2-7
V gene: TRBV5-1
D gene: TRBD1
CDR3 DNA: TGCGCCAGCAGCCCGGGACAGGGGTCCGAGCAGTACTTC
CDR3 protein: CASSPGQGSEQYF

clone size: .
J gene: TRBJ1-1
V gene: TRBV7-6
D gene: .
CDR3 DNA: TGTGCCAGCAGCACCTCCACAGGGATGAACACTGAAGCTTTCTTT
CDR3 protein: CASSTSTGMNTEAFF

clone size: .
J gene: TRBJ1-2
V gene: TRBV2
D gene: TRBD1
CDR3 DNA: TGTGCCAGCAGTGGACAGGGGGCTGACTATGGCTACACCTTC
CDR3 protein: CASSGQGADYGYTF

clone size: .
J gene: TRBJ2-7
V gene: TRBV30
D gene: TRBD1
CDR3 DNA: TGTGCCTGGATGGCCAGGGGGTTTACATACGAGCAGTACTTC
CDR3 protein: CAWMARGFTYEQYF

clone size: few
J gene: TRBJ1-1
V gene: TRBV30
D gene: .
CDR3 DNA: TGTGCCTGGACAGGGCGATCGGACACTGAAGCTTTCTTT
CDR3 protein: CAWTGRSDTEAFF

clone size: .
J gene: TRBJ1-2
V gene: TRBV7-2
D gene: .
CDR3 DNA: TGTGCCAGCAGCTTAAACAGGGACTATGGCTACACCTTC
CDR3 protein: CASSLNRDYGYTF

clone size: .
J gene: TRBJ1-2
V gene: TRBV5-1
D gene: .
CDR3 DNA: TGCGCCAGCAGCGTGGAGGGGGGGAACTATGGCTACACCTTC
CDR3 protein: CASSVEGGNYGYTF

clone size: .
J gene: TRBJ1-4
V gene: TRBV28
D gene: TRBD1
CDR3 DNA: TGTGCCAGCAGTTCAGGGGACAGTTTCAATGAAAAACTGTTTTTT
CDR3 protein: CASSSGDSFNEKLFF

clone size: .
J gene: TRBJ1-4
V gene: TRBV5-1
D gene: .
CDR3 DNA: TGCGCCAGCAGCTTGGACCCGGGTGTCGATGAAAAACTGTTTTTT
CDR3 protein: CASSLDPGVDEKLFF

clone size: once
J gene: TRBJ1-4
V gene: TRBV9
D gene: TRBD1
CDR3 DNA: TGTGCCAGCAGCGTAGAGGCAGGGGGGGAAAAACTGTTTTTT
CDR3 protein: CASSVEAGGEKLFF

clone size: .
J gene: TRBJ2-3
V gene: TRBV2
D gene: TRBD1
CDR3 DNA: TGTGCCAGCAGTGTCCGACAGGGAACAGATACGCAGTATTTT
CDR3 protein: CASSVRQGTDTQYF

clone size: .
J gene: TRBJ1-5
V gene: TRBV5-1
D gene: .
CDR3 DNA: TGCGCCAGCCGGCCGAGGGCCTATCAGCCCCAGCATTTT
CDR3 protein: CASRPRAYQPQHF

clone size: .
J gene: TRBJ2-3
V gene: TRBV10-3
D gene: TRBD1
CDR3 DNA: TGTGCCATCAGTGGTGGGACAGGGGGCGAAGATACGCAGTATTTT
CDR3 protein: CAISGGTGGEDTQYF

clone size: .
J gene: TRBJ1-1
V gene: TRBV7-8
D gene: .
CDR3 DNA: TGTGCCAGCAGCTTAGTCGGGCGGGGTGAAGCTTTCTTT
CDR3 protein: CASSLVGRGEAFF

clone size: .
J gene: TRBJ1-4
V gene: TRBV7-9
D gene: TRBD1
CDR3 DNA: TGTGCCAGCAGCTCGACAGGGGGGTACTCAAAACTGTTTTTT
CDR3 protein: CASSSTGGYSKLFF

clone size: .
J gene: TRBJ2-7
V gene: TRBV2
D gene: TRBD2
CDR3 DNA: TGTGCCAGCAGTGAAGCGGAGGGAGGGTTCGAGCAGTACTTC
CDR3 protein: CASSEAEGGFEQYF

clone size: .
J gene: TRBJ1-1
V gene: TRBV13
D gene: .
CDR3 DNA: TGTGCCAGCAGCTCCACCCCGGGGAACACTGAAGCTTTCTTT
CDR3 protein: CASSSTPGNTEAFF

clone size: many
J gene: TRBJ2-1
V gene: TRBV27
D gene: TRBD2
CDR3 DNA: TGTGCCAGCATGGATGGCGGGAGCTCCTACAATGAGCAGTTCTTC
CDR3 protein: CASMDGGSSYNEQFF

clone size: .
J gene: TRBJ1-1
V gene: TRBV5-1
D gene: TRBD1
CDR3 DNA: TGCGCCAGCAGCCCCCCCCAGGGGGCGCTCACTGAAGCTTTCTTT
CDR3 protein: CASSPPQGALTEAFF

clone size: once
J gene: TRBJ1-2
V gene: TRBV30
D gene: .
CDR3 DNA: TGTGCCTGGAGTGAGCGCAGCTTCTATGGCTACACCTTC
CDR3 protein: CAWSERSFYGYTF

clone size: once
J gene: TRBJ2-7
V gene: TRBV30
D gene: TRBD2
CDR3 DNA: TGTGCCTGGGGCCTCGGACTAGCGGGAGTCTACGAGCAGTACTTC
CDR3 protein: CAWGLGLAGVYEQYF